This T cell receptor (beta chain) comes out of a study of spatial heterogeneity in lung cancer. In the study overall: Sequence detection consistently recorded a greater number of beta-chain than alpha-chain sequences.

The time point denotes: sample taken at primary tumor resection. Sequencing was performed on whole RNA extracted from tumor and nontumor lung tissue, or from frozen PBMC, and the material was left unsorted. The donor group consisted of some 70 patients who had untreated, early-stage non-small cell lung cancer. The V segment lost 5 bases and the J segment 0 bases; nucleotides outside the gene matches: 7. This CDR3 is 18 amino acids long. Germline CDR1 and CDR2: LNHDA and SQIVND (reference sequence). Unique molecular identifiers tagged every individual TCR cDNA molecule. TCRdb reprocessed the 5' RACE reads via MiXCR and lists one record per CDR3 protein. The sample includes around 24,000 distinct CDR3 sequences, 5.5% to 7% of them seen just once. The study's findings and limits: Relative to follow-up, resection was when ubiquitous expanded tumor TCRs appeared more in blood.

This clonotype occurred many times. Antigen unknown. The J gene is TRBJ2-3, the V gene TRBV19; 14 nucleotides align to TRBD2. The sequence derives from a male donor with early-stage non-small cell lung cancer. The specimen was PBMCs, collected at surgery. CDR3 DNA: TGTGCCAGTAGTGGGGGACTAGCGGGGGCCCCTAGCACAGATACGCAGTATTTT. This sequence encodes CASSGGLAGAPSTDTQYF.